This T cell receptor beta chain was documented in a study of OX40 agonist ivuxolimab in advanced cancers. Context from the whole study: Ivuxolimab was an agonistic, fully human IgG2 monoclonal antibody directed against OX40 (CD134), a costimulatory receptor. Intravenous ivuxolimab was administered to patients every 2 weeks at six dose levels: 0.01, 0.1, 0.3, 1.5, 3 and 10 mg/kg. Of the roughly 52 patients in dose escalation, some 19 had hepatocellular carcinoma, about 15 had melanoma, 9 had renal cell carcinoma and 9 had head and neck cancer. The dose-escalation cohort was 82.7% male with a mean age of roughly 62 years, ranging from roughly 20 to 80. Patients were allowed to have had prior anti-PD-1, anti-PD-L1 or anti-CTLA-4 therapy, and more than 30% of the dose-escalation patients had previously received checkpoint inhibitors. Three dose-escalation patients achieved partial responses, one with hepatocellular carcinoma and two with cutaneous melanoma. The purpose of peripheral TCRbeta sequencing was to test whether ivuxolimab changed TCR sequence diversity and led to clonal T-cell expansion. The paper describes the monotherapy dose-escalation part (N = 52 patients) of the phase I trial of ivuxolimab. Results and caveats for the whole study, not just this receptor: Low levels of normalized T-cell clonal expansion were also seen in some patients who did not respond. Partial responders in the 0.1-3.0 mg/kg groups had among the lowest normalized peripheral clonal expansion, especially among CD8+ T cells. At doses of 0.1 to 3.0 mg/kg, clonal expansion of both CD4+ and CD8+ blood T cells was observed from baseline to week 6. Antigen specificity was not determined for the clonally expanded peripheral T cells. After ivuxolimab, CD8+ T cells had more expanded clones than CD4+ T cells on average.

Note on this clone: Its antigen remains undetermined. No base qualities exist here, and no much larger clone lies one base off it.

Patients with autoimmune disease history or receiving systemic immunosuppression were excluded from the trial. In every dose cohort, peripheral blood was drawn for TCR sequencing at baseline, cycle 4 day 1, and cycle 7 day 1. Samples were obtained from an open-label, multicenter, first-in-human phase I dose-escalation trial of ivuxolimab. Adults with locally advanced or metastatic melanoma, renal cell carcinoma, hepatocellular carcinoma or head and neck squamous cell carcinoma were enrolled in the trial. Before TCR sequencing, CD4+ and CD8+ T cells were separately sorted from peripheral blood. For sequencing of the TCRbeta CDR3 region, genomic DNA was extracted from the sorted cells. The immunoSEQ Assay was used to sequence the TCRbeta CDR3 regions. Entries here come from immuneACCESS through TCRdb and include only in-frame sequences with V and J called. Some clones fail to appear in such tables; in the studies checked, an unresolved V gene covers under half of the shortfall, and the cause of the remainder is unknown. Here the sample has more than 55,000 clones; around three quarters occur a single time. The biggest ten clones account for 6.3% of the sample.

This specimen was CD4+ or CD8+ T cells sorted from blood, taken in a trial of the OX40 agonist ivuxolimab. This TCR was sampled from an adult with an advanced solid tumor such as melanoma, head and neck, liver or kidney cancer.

The CDR3 protein sequence reads: CASSYRQGLGEQYF. The nucleotides are TGTGCCAGCAGTTACCGCCAGGGACTGGGCGAGCAGTACTTC. This receptor chain uses TRBV6-6 and TRBJ2-7, and the D gene may be TRBD2, 6 bases matching. CDR1 MNHNY and CDR2 SVGAGI were looked up in the germline V gene (reference sequence). V was cut back by 2 bases and J by 6 bases, leaving a gap of 14 bases between them. Spanning cysteine to phenylalanine, the CDR3 consists of 14 amino acids. The kept DNA is CDR3 alone, 42 bases in frame from the first base.